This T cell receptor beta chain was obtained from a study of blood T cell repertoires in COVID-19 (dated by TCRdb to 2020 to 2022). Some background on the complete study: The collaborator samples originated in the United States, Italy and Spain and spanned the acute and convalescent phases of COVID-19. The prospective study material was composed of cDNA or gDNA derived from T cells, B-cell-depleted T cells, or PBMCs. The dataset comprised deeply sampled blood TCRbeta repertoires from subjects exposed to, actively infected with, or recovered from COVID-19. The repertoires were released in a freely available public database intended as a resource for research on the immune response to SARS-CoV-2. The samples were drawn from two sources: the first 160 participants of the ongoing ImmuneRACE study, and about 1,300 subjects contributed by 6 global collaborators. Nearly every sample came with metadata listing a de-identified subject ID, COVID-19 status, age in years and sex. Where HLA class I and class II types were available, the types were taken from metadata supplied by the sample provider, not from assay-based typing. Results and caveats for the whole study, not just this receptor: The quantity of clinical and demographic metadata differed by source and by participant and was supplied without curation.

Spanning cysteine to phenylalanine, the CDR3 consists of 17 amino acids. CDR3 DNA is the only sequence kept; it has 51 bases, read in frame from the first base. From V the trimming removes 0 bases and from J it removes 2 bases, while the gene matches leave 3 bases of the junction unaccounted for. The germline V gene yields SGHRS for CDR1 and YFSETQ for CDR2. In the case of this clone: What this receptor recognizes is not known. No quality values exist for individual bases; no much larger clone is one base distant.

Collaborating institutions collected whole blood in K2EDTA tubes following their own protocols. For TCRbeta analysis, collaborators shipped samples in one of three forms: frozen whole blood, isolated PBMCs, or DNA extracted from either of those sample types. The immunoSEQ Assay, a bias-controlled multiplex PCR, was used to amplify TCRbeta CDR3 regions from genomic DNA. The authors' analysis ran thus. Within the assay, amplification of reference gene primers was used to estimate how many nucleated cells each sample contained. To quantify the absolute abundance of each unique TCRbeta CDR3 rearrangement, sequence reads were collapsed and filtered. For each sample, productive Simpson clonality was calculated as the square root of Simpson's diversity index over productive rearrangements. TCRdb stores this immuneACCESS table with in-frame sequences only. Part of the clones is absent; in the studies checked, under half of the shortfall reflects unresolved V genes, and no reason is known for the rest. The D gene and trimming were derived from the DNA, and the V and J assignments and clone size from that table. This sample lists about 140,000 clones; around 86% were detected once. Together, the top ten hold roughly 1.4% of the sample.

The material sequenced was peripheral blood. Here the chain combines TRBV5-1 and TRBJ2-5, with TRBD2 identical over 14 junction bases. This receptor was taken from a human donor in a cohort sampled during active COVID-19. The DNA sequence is TGCGCCAGCAGCTTGGCCGGGACTAGCGGGAGTCAAGAGACCCAGTACTTC. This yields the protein CASSLAGTSGSQETQYF.